This T cell receptor (beta chain) was recovered during a study of vaccination and CD4 T cells after COVID-19 (dated by TCRdb to the early 2020s). For the wider study: Convalescent patients had a positive SARS-CoV-2 result on nasal swab PCR, and of these patients, under ten had mild disease and one had severe disease. Post-vaccine blood samples were taken a median of around 77 days after the second vaccine dose, with a range of about 14 to 241 days. Control cultures used a CEFX viral epitope pool as positive control, an HIV-1 Nef peptide pool as negative control, or no peptide. Participants received two doses of either the Pfizer-BioNTech BNT162b2 vaccine (n=8) or the Moderna mRNA-1273 vaccine (n=2). Post-COVID blood samples were collected from convalescent patients a median of around 100 days after diagnosis, with a range of about 35 to 170 days. The convalescent cohort comprised six males and four females, including two Hispanic individuals, seven Caucasians, two Asians and one multiracial person. In under twelve COVID-19 convalescent patients and several infection-naive healthy vaccine recipients, researchers compared the spike-specific CD4+ TCR repertoire from before mRNA vaccination with the repertoire from after. For stimulating the cultures, overlapping spike peptide pools were used, derived from SARS-CoV-2 as well as from the common cold coronaviruses HCoV-NL63, HCoV-OC43 and HCoV-229E. The paper's findings and limits, for the study overall: The study included relatively few convalescent patients and did not analyze early timepoints after natural infection. In convalescent patients, a median around 86% of post-vaccine SARS-CoV-2-reactive clones were detected only after vaccination, and vaccine-specific priming was suggested by this finding. An increase in the median number of SARS-CoV-2-reactive clonotypes from 20 to 25 after infection to 35 to 40 after vaccination was observed, but the change was not found to be significant. Of the vaccine-specific clones found in convalescent patients, nearly all (304 of 307) were mono-reactive for SARS-CoV-2 spike instead of being cross-reactive with common cold coronaviruses.

To note about this clonotype: Its antigen remains undetermined. Base qualities are not provided; no much larger clone lies one nucleotide away.

The germline V gene (reference sequence) gives CDR1 as LNHDA and CDR2 as SQIVND. At the junction V is shortened by 1 base and J by 2 bases, with 30 bases in between. Including the terminal cysteine and phenylalanine, the CDR3 comprises 21 residues. Just the 63-base CDR3 DNA is kept, in frame starting at base 1. Libraries were made using PCR. DNA from cultured CD4+ T cells underwent TCR sequencing with the Oncomine TCR Beta short-read assay at the Johns Hopkins FTIC core. The QIAamp micro DNA kit was used to extract genomic DNA from the cultured CD4+ T cells. Oncomine TCR Beta libraries from cultured CD4+ T cells were pooled with unique dual indexes and sequenced on an Illumina iSeq 100. Turning to the authors' computational methods: Non-productive sequences were filtered out, and CDR3s that did not start with C, did not end with F or W, or were shorter than 7 amino acids were discarded. The MANAFEST web application was used to identify antigen-specific clonotypes by comparing peptide-stimulated wells against reference wells and other culture wells. For a clone to be called positive, the clone needed an FDR below 0.05, an odds ratio above 5, and a productive frequency above 0.1% in at least two of three replicate wells. Cross-reactive clonotypes were defined as significantly expanded in both SARS-CoV-2 spike wells and at least one common cold coronavirus spike condition. CDR3 homology was assessed with Levenshtein distances (stringdist) and unrooted phylogenetic trees (ape) in R version 3.6.1. TCRdb trimmed the raw reads at Q25, called clones with MiXCR and kept productive beta chains. Rows with a matching CDR3 protein are joined into one entry that keeps the most common DNA and genes. The V and J calls here are based on TCRdb, not the publication. The sample records tens of thousands of distinct CDR3 sequences, about 60% of which are singletons. 7% to 10% of the sample goes to the ten largest clones.

The treatment or condition label for this specimen denotes: roughly ten-day PBMC culture with coronavirus spike peptide pools or control peptides (ViraFEST assay). The ViraFEST assay, used in the study, expanded antigen-specific T cells with peptide pools and then identified the expanded clonotypes through TCR sequencing. The convalescent patients' positive SARS-CoV-2 PCR tests fell between March and December 2020, which was before the Alpha, Beta and Delta variants emerged in the United States. More than 1.5 million PBMCs per well were cultured in IMDM with approximately 5% human AB serum and 8 to 10 IU/ml IL-2, plus 10 ug/ml peptide pools. Half of the culture medium was replaced with fresh IL-2-containing medium on days 3 and 7. After nine to eleven days of culture, CD4+ T cells were isolated by negative selection with the EasySep CD4+ T cell isolation kit. Ficoll-Paque Plus gradient centrifugation was used to isolate PBMCs from whole blood, and the isolated PBMCs were then either used fresh or cryopreserved at -140C. In general, triplicate wells were set up for every culture condition.

The specimen sequenced was CD4+ T cells from blood, cultured in vitro. The clonotype comes from a human donor who had recovered from COVID-19. The V and J genes are TRBV19 and TRBJ2-7, and the D gene may be TRBD2, 5 bases matching. CDR3 region: CASSIALVLRVSSEVTYEQYF. The DNA is TGTGCCAGTAGTATAGCTCTCGTTCTCCGGGTGAGTAGCGAGGTCACCTACGAGCAGTACTTC.